The TCR beta chain described here comes from a study of blood T cell repertoires in COVID-19. Study in general: The study drew acute and convalescent COVID-19 samples from the United States, Italy and Spain. T cells, B-cell-depleted T cells, or PBMCs supplied cDNA or gDNA.

In the original analysis: Estimation of nucleated cell counts was performed using reference gene primer amplification. Libraries were prepared by immunoSEQ multiplex PCR; TCRdb keeps only in-frame clonotypes and omits some of them. That table furnishes V, J and clone size, whereas the DNA furnished D and trimming. The data contain some 150,000 clones, around 86% of them singletons. The CDR3 is 16 amino acids. Germline V lookup: CDR1 MNHEY, CDR2 SMNVEV (reference sequence). V was trimmed by 6 bases and J by 2 bases, leaving 20 bases between them. The source of this sequence is a human donor in a cohort sampled during active COVID-19. The V gene is TRBV27, the J gene TRBJ2-7, with D perhaps TRBD2 (5 bases). Sequenced: peripheral blood. The CDR3: CASSSTGSTNPYEQYF. The CDR3 DNA reads TGTGCCAGCAGCTCTACGGGATCTACAAACCCCTACGAGCAGTACTTC.